These 7 T cell receptor beta chains share one sample of origin, sequenced in a study of OX40 agonist ivuxolimab in advanced cancers. Profiling relied on immunoSEQ multiplex PCR, and the TCRdb table lists in-frame clones only, not all of them. Of tens of thousands of clones in the sample, more than 85% were seen once. The sample in question was CD4+ or CD8+ T cells sorted from blood, obtained in a trial of the OX40 agonist ivuxolimab. The receptors were gathered from an adult with an advanced solid tumor such as melanoma, head and neck, liver or kidney cancer.

J is TRBJ2-2 and V is TRBV5-1; TRBD1 matches 8 bases. Unmatched junction bases numbered 9, after V lost 6 bases and J lost 5 bases. CDR3 length: 15 residues. Per the germline V gene, CDR1 is SGHRS and CDR2 is YFSETQ. The chain's CDR3 is CASTTGTGSTGELFF. CDR3 DNA: TGCGCCAGCACCACCGGGACAGGTAGTACCGGGGAGCTGTTTTTT.

Turning to this clone: The junction departs from germline at one end; a sequencing error may be responsible. The J gene is TRBJ1-4, the V gene TRBV7-7; D gene unclear. The CDR3 covers 14 residues. Germline assignment: CDR1 SSHAT and CDR2 FNYEAQ (reference sequence). The CDR3: CASRTGSPNEKLFF. In nucleotides, the CDR3 is TGTGCTAGCAGGACCGGGAGCCCTAATGAAAAACTGTTTTTT.

This chain links TRBV2 with TRBJ1-1; D is undetermined. Per germline, CDR1 SNHLY and CDR2 FYNNEI. Trimming shortened V by 7 bases and J by 0 bases, and 6 bases separated the two germline ends. The CDR3 loop spans 12 amino acids. The CDR3 DNA reads as TGTGCCAGCACAGACATGAACACTGAAGCTTTCTTT. Residues: CASTDMNTEAFF.

J is TRBJ1-4 and V is TRBV5-1; tentatively, D is TRBD1 (5 bases). CDR3 size: 17 residues. V was shortened by 2 bases and J by 5 bases, with 19 bases between the two germline ends. The germline CDR1 and CDR2 sequences are SGHRS and YFSETQ. The chain's CDR3 is CASSFSASGRGNEKLFF. The CDR3 coding sequence is TGCGCCAGCAGCTTTTCCGCCTCGGGACGGGGAAATGAAAAACTGTTTTTT.

The rearrangement uses TRBV2 and TRBJ2-5, with D perhaps assigned TRBD1 or TRBD2 (5 bases each). The CDR3 totals 16 residues. V lost 6 bases and J 1 base, leaving 18 bases between the germline ends. Germline V gene data show CDR1 as SNHLY and CDR2 as FYNNEI. CDR3 nucleotides: TGTGCCAGCAGGAAATCCGGGACGGGCGGCCAAGAGACCCAGTACTTC. Amino acids: CASRKSGTGGQETQYF.

The chain has TRBV5-4 and TRBJ1-5; maybe TRBD1 (5 bases). V lost 0 bases and J lost 4, with 8 bases in between. There are 14 residues in the CDR3. Germline V CDR1 and CDR2: SGHNT, YYREEE (reference sequence). The CDR3 protein is CASSLAGGNQPQHF. CDR3 nucleotide sequence: TGTGCCAGCAGCTTGGCCGGGGGAAATCAGCCCCAGCATTTT.

This sequence joins TRBV7-9 and TRBJ2-2; 7 bases align to TRBD1. This CDR3 contains 16 residues. V was clipped by 3 bases and J by 5 bases; unmatched bases: 9. Germline CDR1 reads SEHNR; CDR2 reads FQNEAQ (reference sequence). The CDR3 reads CASSFGRGIRTGELFF. The CDR3 coding sequence is TGTGCCAGCAGCTTCGGCAGGGGGATTAGGACCGGGGAGCTGTTTTTT.